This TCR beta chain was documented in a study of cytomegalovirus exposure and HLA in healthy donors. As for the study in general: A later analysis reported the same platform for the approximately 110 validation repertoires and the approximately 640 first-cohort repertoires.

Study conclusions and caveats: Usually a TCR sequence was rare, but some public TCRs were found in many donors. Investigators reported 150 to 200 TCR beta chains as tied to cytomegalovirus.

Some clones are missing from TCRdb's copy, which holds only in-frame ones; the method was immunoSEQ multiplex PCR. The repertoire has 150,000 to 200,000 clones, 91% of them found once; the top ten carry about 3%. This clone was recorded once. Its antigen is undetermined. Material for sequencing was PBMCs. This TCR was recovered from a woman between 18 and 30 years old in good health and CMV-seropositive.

The CDR3 here is CASSPTSPGELFF. The CDR3, as DNA: TGTGCCAGCAGCCCCACTAGTCCCGGGGAGCTGTTTTTT. The chain has TRBV14 and TRBJ2-2; perhaps TRBD2 as D (5 bases). Germline assignment: CDR1 SGHDN and CDR2 FVKESK. The germline V and J ends were trimmed by 4 bases and 6 bases, with 9 bases remaining between them. This CDR3 comprises 13 residues. Full variable domain (remainder filled in from reference TRBV14 and TRBJ2-2): EAGVTQFPSHSVIEKGQTVTLRCDPISGHDNLYWYRRVMGKEIKFLLHFVKESKQDESGMPNNRFLAERTGGTYSTLKVQPAELEDSGVYFCASSPTSPGELFFGEGSRLTVL.